Below are 31 T cell receptor beta chains sequenced from a single sample in a study of T cells after yellow fever vaccination. TCRdb passed the 5' RACE reads through MiXCR, listing each CDR3 protein once. The sample records under 350,000 distinct CDR3 sequences, approximately 4% being singletons. The source material was PBMCs, sampled 5 days after the yellow fever booster vaccination. These receptors were taken from a man between 18 and 35 years old who received the YFV17D yellow fever vaccine.

The gene calls are TRBV12-3 or TRBV12-4 and TRBJ1-1, with D tentatively TRBD1 (6 bases). V lost 7 bases and J lost 7, with 19 bases in between. This CDR3 region has 14 residues. The CDR3 bases are TGTGCCAGCATCCAACCACAGGGCATTGGTGAAGCTTTCTTT. Its translation: CASIQPQGIGEAFF.

V is TRBV6-4 and J is TRBJ2-2; 8 bases fit TRBD1. With 6 bases clipped from V and 7 bases from J, the junction kept 4 bases outside the gene matches. The CDR3 spans 13 residues. CDR1 is MRHNA, CDR2 SNTAGT, per germline. This chain's CDR3 is CASRTGEIGELFF. In nucleotides, the CDR3 is TGTGCCAGCAGGACAGGGGAGATCGGGGAGCTGTTTTTT.

This clonotype occurred a few times. This chain connects TRBV20-1 to TRBJ2-7, with 14 positions matching TRBD2. Per the germline V gene, CDR1 is DFQATT and CDR2 is SNEGSKA (reference sequence). V was clipped by 2 bases and J by 2 bases; unmatched bases: 5. This CDR3 has 16 residues. The CDR3 here is CSARRGLAGDTYEQYF. The CDR3 nucleotides are TGCAGTGCTAGACGGGGACTAGCGGGGGATACCTACGAGCAGTACTTC.

The chain carries TRBV5-1 and TRBJ2-7; 11 bases align to TRBD1. The length of the CDR3 is 14 residues. Germline CDR1 is SGHRS and CDR2 is YFSETQ. V shed 4 bases and J 5 bases; nucleotides not matched to a gene: 5. CDR3: CASSRTGGWDEQYV. CDR3 DNA: TGCGCCAGCAGCCGGACAGGGGGCTGGGACGAGCAGTACGTC.

The V gene is TRBV5-1, the J gene TRBJ2-3; TRBD2 is a possible D gene (5 bases). From germline, CDR1 is SGHRS and CDR2 YFSETQ. The CDR3 is made up of 17 amino acids. V lost 5 bases and J lost 1, with 20 bases in between. CDR3 nucleotide sequence: TGCGCCAGCAGTGTCTCCTTTCGGGGAGTAGGCACAGATACGCAGTATTTT. Its protein product is CASSVSFRGVGTDTQYF.

This clonotype was seen at least ten times. The gene calls are TRBV3-1 and TRBJ1-4, with D possibly being TRBD1 (6 bases). V lost 1 base and J 6 bases, leaving 12 bases between the germline ends. The germline CDR1 and CDR2 sequences are LGHDT and YNNKEL (reference sequence). The CDR3 is made up of 15 amino acids. The DNA of the CDR3 is TGTGCCAGCAGCCAAGGCAGGGGATGGGATGAAAAACTGTTTTTT. Translated: CASSQGRGWDEKLFF.

Ten or more counts support this clonotype. This chain connects TRBV7-9 to TRBJ1-2; TRBD1 is a possible D gene (6 bases). This CDR3 region has 12 residues. Germline V gene sequence: CDR1 SEHNR, CDR2 FQNEAQ (reference sequence). V was pared by 4 bases and J by 9 bases, with 12 bases between. This CDR3 reads CASSSGHSSYTF. In DNA, the CDR3 is TGTGCCAGCAGCTCGGGACATAGTAGCTACACCTTC. The variable domain in full, completed from reference TRBV7-9 and TRBJ1-2, reads DTGVSQNPRHKITKRGQNVTFRCDPISEHNRLYWYRQTLGQGPEFLTYFQNEAQLEKSRLLSDRFSAERPKGSFSTLEIQRTEQGDSAMYLCASSSGHSSYTFGSGTRLTVV.

The gene calls are TRBV9 and TRBJ2-2; possible D gene TRBD1, 6 bases. The ends were cut back, 2 bases at V and 2 bases at J, with 10 bases in the middle. The CDR3 has 15 amino acids. Germline V gene lookup returns CDR1 SGDLS and CDR2 YYNGEE. The CDR3 here is CASSVSRGNTGELFF. CDR3 bases: TGTGCCAGCAGCGTGAGCAGGGGAAACACCGGGGAGCTGTTTTTT.

The J gene is TRBJ2-6, the V gene TRBV4-1, with 7 bases identical to TRBD1. Unmatched junction bases numbered 12, after V lost 4 bases and J lost 0 bases. The germline V gene has CDR1 MGHRA and CDR2 YSYEKL. The CDR3 length is 19 residues. The CDR3 region is CASSRRISGTASGANVLTF. Here the CDR3 DNA reads TGCGCCAGCAGCCGAAGAATCTCAGGGACAGCCTCTGGGGCCAACGTCCTGACTTTC.

The chain has TRBV7-2 and TRBJ1-2; D might be TRBD1 (6 bases). The CDR3 spans 15 residues. V was clipped by 7 bases and J by 1 base, with 16 bases between them. CDR1 SGHTA and CDR2 FQGNSA come from the germline V gene. The CDR3 loop reads CASTPPGAFNYGYTF. CDR3 bases: TGTGCCAGCACCCCCCCGGGGGCCTTTAACTATGGCTACACCTTC.

This clonotype was seen repeatedly, ten times or more. The V call is TRBV7-9, the J call TRBJ1-5; the D gene is possibly TRBD1 (5 bases). Germline-derived CDR1 and CDR2 are SEHNR and FQNEAQ (reference sequence). CDR3 size: 15 residues. Trimming took 4 bases from V and 0 from J, leaving 10 bases between them. This CDR3 is CASSYGAASNQPQHF. Here the CDR3 DNA reads TGTGCCAGCAGCTATGGGGCAGCTAGCAATCAGCCCCAGCATTTT.

This clonotype was detected ten times or more. The rearrangement joins TRBV5-8 to TRBJ2-1, with unresolved D. The CDR3 is made up of 15 amino acids. Trimming shortened V by 2 bases and J by 0 bases, and 9 bases separated the two germline ends. CDR1 and CDR2 from the germline V gene are SGHTS and YDEGEE. The CDR3 nucleotides are TGTGCCAGCAGCTTTCGAGGCATCTCCTACAATGAGCAGTTCTTC. Protein sequence: CASSFRGISYNEQFF.

This chain uses TRBV5-6 with TRBJ2-7, with 7 bases identical to TRBD2. From germline, CDR1 is SGHDT and CDR2 YYEEEE. J lost 3 bases, V lost 7 bases, and 10 bases had no gene match. The CDR3 covers 14 residues. The CDR3 DNA reads as TGTGCCAGCGCCGGCTGGGCGGGGGACTACGAGCAGTACTTC. This sequence encodes CASAGWAGDYEQYF.

This clonotype was detected only a few times. CDR3 bases: TGTGCCAGCAGCAACGGCGGGTTCGGCTATGGCTACACCTTC. This gives the protein CASSNGGFGYGYTF. V is TRBV7-3 and J is TRBJ1-2; no clear D gene. The CDR3 is 14 residues long. Germline-derived CDR1 and CDR2 are SGHTA and FQGTGA. Trimming removed 5 bases at V and 4 bases at J, with 14 bases between.

This clonotype was observed a handful of times. This chain connects TRBV7-2 to TRBJ1-3; weak D call: TRBD1 (5 bases). The CDR3 runs to 15 residues. Trimming shortened V by 2 bases and J by 0 bases, and 8 bases separated the two germline ends. The germline V gene encodes CDR1 SGHTA and CDR2 FQGNSA. The CDR3 region is CASSLTGGSGNTIYF. The CDR3 nucleotides are TGTGCCAGCAGCTTAACGGGGGGCTCTGGAAACACCATATATTTT.

This clonotype turned up a few times. This chain connects TRBV14 to TRBJ1-2; no definite D call. This CDR3 has 14 residues. CDR1 is SGHDN and CDR2 is FVKESK in the germline V gene. Here the CDR3 reads CAVKTLRFGDGYTF. DNA for the CDR3: TGTGCTGTCAAGACCCTACGGTTTGGGGATGGCTACACCTTC.

This chain joins TRBV2 and TRBJ1-2; 7 nucleotides align to TRBD1. The CDR3 totals 15 residues. V was clipped by 8 bases and J by 0 bases; unmatched bases: 9. From germline, CDR1 is SNHLY and CDR2 FYNNEI. DNA of the CDR3: TGTGCCAGCTATACTTTGACAGGGTCTAACTATGGCTACACCTTC. This translates into CASYTLTGSNYGYTF.

This clonotype was seen repeatedly, ten times or more. This chain connects TRBV28 to TRBJ2-3, with 15 bases aligning to TRBD2. J gave up 1 base and V 5 bases, and 13 bases lay outside the gene matches. The germline gives CDR1 MDHEN, CDR2 SYDVKM. This CDR3 comprises 20 residues. Here the CDR3 DNA reads TGTGCCAGCAGTCCCGGACTAGCGGGGGGGGCGCGGGGGCGCACAGATACGCAGTATTTT. It encodes CASSPGLAGGARGRTDTQYF.

This clonotype was counted a few times. The rearrangement uses TRBV4-3 and TRBJ1-1; maybe TRBD1 (6 bases). The CDR3 has 14 amino acids. V was trimmed by 2 bases and J by 6 bases, leaving 13 bases between them. Germline V lookup: CDR1 LGHNA, CDR2 YSLEER. Here the CDR3 DNA reads TGCGCCAGCAGCCAAAGACCGGCAGGGGCTGAAGCTTTCTTT. Translating it yields CASSQRPAGAEAFF.

This clonotype was counted ten times or more. This sequence joins TRBV7-9 and TRBJ2-7, with 8 bases aligning to TRBD2. The CDR3 totals 15 residues. Trimming removed 4 bases from V and 2 bases from J; junction bases left unmatched: 7. Germline CDR1 SEHNR, CDR2 FQNEAQ (reference sequence). The CDR3 DNA follows: TGTGCCAGCAGCTCGGGTAGCGGGGAGCCCTACGAGCAGTACGTC. It codes for CASSSGSGEPYEQYV.

This clonotype appeared a few times. The V and J genes are TRBV12-3 or TRBV12-4 and TRBJ2-7; no clear D. There are 12 residues in the CDR3. Trimming left V 7 bases short and J 4 bases short, with 11 bases between. The CDR3 loop is CASTGRDYEQYF. The CDR3 region has the DNA TGTGCCAGCACAGGCAGAGATTACGAGCAGTACTTC.

The chain links TRBV15 to TRBJ2-7, with D tentatively TRBD2 (6 bases). The CDR3 has 15 residues. Trimming took 1 base from V and 0 from J, leaving 10 bases between them. Germline CDR1 LNHNV, CDR2 YYDKDF (reference sequence). The DNA for the CDR3 is TGTGCCACCAGCAGAGGTAGCGGAAGCTCCTACGAGCAGTACTTC. Translation gives CATSRGSGSSYEQYF.

The chain employs TRBV6-6 and TRBJ2-7, with D uncertain. The CDR3 sequence is 12 residues long. The V gene's germline CDR1 is MNHNY and CDR2 SVGAGI (reference sequence). V was clipped by 4 bases and J by 3 bases, with 7 bases between them. In nucleotides, the CDR3 is TGTGCCAGCAGTTCCGTCGGCTACGAGCAGTACGTC. Amino acids: CASSSVGYEQYV.

This chain joins TRBV4-3 and TRBJ1-2; D gene uncertain. This CDR3 is built from 14 residues. Trimming pared 4 bases from V and 8 bases from J, leaving 17 bases between. Germline CDR1 LGHNA, CDR2 YSLEER. The CDR3 DNA reads as TGCGCCAGCAGCCCGGTTAACAGCCCGGACGGCTACACCTTC. This encodes CASSPVNSPDGYTF.

This clonotype was detected a few times. V is TRBV4-3 and J is TRBJ2-3, with TRBD2 as a possible D gene (7 bases). CDR3 length: 15 residues. Germline CDR1 is LGHNA and CDR2 is YSLEER. Trimming removed 4 bases from V and 3 bases from J, with 14 bases in between. The DNA for the CDR3 is TGCGCCAGCAGCCTGGGGGGGGGCATGACAGATACGCAGTATTTT. Translated: CASSLGGGMTDTQYF.

The table lists this clonotype with many counts. The rearrangement joins TRBV5-1 to TRBJ2-7; D is ambiguous. The CDR3 is 15 residues long. Trimming cost V 0 bases and J 1 base, with 11 bases left between them. Germline V CDR1 and CDR2: SGHRS, YFSETQ. CDR3 amino acids: CASSLDGRWSYEQYF. Written as DNA, the CDR3 is TGCGCCAGCAGCTTGGATGGCCGATGGTCCTACGAGCAGTACTTC.

The chain carries TRBV9 and TRBJ1-2; D uncertain. CDR3 size: 15 residues. The V end was cut by 1 base, the J end by 2 bases, with 12 bases between. CDR1 and CDR2 from the germline V gene are SGDLS and YYNGEE. CDR3 amino acids: CASSVLGGLNYGYTF. The CDR3 DNA follows: TGTGCCAGCAGCGTACTGGGAGGGCTCAACTATGGCTACACCTTC.

The chain has TRBV27 and TRBJ2-3, with 7 nucleotides matching TRBD1. The germline CDR1 and CDR2 sequences are MNHEY and SMNVEV (reference sequence). CDR3 length equals 15 residues. With V trimmed by 7 bases and J by 2 bases, 9 bases remained unmatched. The CDR3 nucleotides are TGTGCCAGCACCTATCGACAGGGTTACACAGATACGCAGTATTTT. Translation gives CASTYRQGYTDTQYF.

The chain couples TRBV7-9 to TRBJ2-3, with TRBD2 matching 10 bases. The CDR3 runs to 14 residues. Trimming took 6 bases from V and 6 from J; bases not matched to a gene: 6. Germline V lookup: CDR1 SEHNR, CDR2 FQNEAQ (reference sequence). CDR3 coding DNA: TGTGCCAGCAGTCTAGCGGGAGATCGGGATACGCAGTATTTT. Its protein is CASSLAGDRDTQYF. Using reference TRBV7-9 and TRBJ2-3 for the parts outside the CDR3, the full variable domain is DTGVSQNPRHKITKRGQNVTFRCDPISEHNRLYWYRQTLGQGPEFLTYFQNEAQLEKSRLLSDRFSAERPKGSFSTLEIQRTEQGDSAMYLCASSLAGDRDTQYFGPGTRLTVL.

This clonotype has only a few counts. The chain combines TRBV20-1 with TRBJ2-7, with TRBD2 as a possible D gene (5 bases). Per germline, CDR1 DFQATT and CDR2 SNEGSKA (reference sequence). Trimming took off 0 bases at V and 9 bases at J, with 9 bases between the two ends. CDR3 length equals 11 residues. CDR3 region: CSARDGGRQYF. CDR3 bases: TGCAGTGCTAGAGACGGAGGCCGGCAGTACTTC.

This clonotype was counted many times. The chain is built from TRBV4-3 and TRBJ1-2; 11 bases match TRBD1. The CDR3 has 16 amino acids. Germline CDR1 is LGHNA and CDR2 is YSLEER. The J segment lost 5 bases and the V segment lost 4 bases, leaving 9 bases of the junction unmatched. The CDR3 sequence is CASSPYTGTGGYGYTF. The CDR3 DNA sequence: TGCGCCAGCAGCCCTTATACCGGGACAGGGGGGTATGGCTACACCTTC.